The clone carrying this T cell receptor beta chain was found a few times. Its specificity is not known. Researchers ran the PCR with 60 Vbeta and 13 Jbeta primers. The authors' processing: A follow-up analysis tallied around 76 million unique TCR beta chains, about 11 million shared. Profiling relied on immunoSEQ multiplex PCR, and the TCRdb table lists in-frame clones only, not all of them. V, J and clone size are those of that table, while D and trimming were read from the DNA. The sample has 180,000 or so clones, approximately 80% seen once. The data were taken from a study of cytomegalovirus exposure and HLA in healthy donors. Study results and limitations: Specific recognition of CMV antigens was confirmed in vitro for three chains (all CMV-associated). Several V segments, TRBV6-2 and TRBV6-3 among them, could not be told apart and were dropped. In a later analysis, donors in an Asian-associated ancestry cluster reportedly had fewer N-insertions in productive TCRs than the cohort mean.

V was shortened by 0 bases and J by 4 bases, with 16 bases between the two germline ends. Germline V gene sequence: CDR1 MGHRA, CDR2 YSYEKL. The CDR3 runs to 17 residues. The receptor was isolated from a woman between 50 and 59 years old in good health and CMV-seropositive. Sample: PBMCs. This rearrangement joins TRBV4-1 to TRBJ1-5; perhaps TRBD1 as D (5 bases). CDR3 residues: CASSQDTSWGGNQPQHF. Written as DNA, the CDR3 is TGCGCCAGCAGCCAAGATACGTCCTGGGGGGGGAATCAGCCCCAGCATTTT.